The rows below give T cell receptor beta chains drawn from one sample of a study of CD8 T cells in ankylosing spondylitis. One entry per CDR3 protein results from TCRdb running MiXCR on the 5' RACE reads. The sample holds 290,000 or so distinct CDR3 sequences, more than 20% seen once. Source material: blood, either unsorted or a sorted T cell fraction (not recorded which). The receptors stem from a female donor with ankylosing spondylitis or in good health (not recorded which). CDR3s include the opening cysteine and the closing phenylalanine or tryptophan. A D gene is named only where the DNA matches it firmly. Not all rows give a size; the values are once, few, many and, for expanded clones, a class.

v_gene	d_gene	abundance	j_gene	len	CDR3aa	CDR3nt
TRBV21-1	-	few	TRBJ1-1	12	CASSKAATEAFF	TGTGCCAGCAGCAAAGCGGCCACGGAAGCTTTCTTT
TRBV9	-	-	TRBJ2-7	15	CASSVAADSPYEQYF	TGTGCCAGCAGCGTAGCGGCGGATTCCCCCTACGAGCAGTACTTC
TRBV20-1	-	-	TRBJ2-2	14	CSATGVLGTGELFF	TGCAGTGCTACAGGAGTTCTTGGGACCGGGGAGCTGTTTTTT
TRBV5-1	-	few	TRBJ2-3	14	CASSFGQNTDTQYF	TGCGCCAGCAGCTTTGGGCAGAACACAGATACGCAGTATTTT
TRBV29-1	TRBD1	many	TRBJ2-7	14	CSGQTGGNSYEQYF	TGCAGCGGACAGACAGGGGGTAACTCCTACGAGCAGTACTTC
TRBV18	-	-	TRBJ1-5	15	CASSQGSALGEPQHF	TGTGCCAGCTCACAGGGAAGCGCCCTTGGTGAGCCCCAGCATTTT
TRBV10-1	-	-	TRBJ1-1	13	CASSESRVGGAFF	TGCGCCAGCAGTGAGTCGAGGGTAGGGGGTGCTTTCTTT
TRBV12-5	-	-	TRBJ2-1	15	CASGPTSSPYNEQFF	TGTGCTAGTGGTCCCACTAGCTCCCCGTACAATGAGCAGTTCTTC
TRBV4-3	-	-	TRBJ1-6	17	CASSQDKGGLYNSPLHF	TGCGCCAGCAGCCAAGATAAGGGGGGTCTGTATAATTCACCCCTCCACTTT
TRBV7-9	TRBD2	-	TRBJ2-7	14	CASSPELAYYEQYF	TGTGCCAGCAGCCCCGAACTAGCGTACTACGAGCAGTACTTC
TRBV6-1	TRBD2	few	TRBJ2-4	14	CASSVSSGGGIQYF	TGTGCCAGCAGTGTCTCTAGCGGGGGGGGCATTCAGTACTTC
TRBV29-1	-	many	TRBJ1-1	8	CSVLGAFF	TGCAGCGTCCTAGGGGCTTTCTTT
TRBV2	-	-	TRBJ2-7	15	CASSVETLLGYEQYF	TGTGCCAGCAGTGTCGAGACTCTCCTAGGGTACGAGCAGTACTTC
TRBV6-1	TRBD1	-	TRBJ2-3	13	CASRRQGTDTQYF	TGTGCCAGCAGGAGACAGGGGACAGATACGCAGTATTTT
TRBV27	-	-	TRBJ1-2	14	CASSLSRRNYGYTF	TGTGCCAGCAGTTTATCGAGGCGAAACTATGGCTACACCTTC
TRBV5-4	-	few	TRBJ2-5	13	CASSRQSQETQYF	TGTGCCAGCAGCAGACAGTCCCAAGAGACCCAGTACTTC
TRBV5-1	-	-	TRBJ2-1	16	CASSLEGGVLYNEQFF	TGCGCCAGCAGCTTGGAAGGCGGCGTATTATACAATGAGCAGTTCTTC
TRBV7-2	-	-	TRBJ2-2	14	CASSHPGFTGELFF	TGTGCCAGCAGCCACCCGGGTTTTACCGGGGAGCTGTTTTTT
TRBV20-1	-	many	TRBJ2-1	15	CSASPQGGGFSEQFF	TGCAGTGCTAGCCCACAAGGCGGGGGCTTTAGTGAGCAGTTCTTC
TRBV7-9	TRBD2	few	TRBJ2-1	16	CASSLGSGLHQDEQFF	TGTGCCAGCAGCTTAGGGTCGGGACTACACCAGGATGAGCAGTTCTTC
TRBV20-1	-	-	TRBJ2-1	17	CSARDPARGRRYNEQFF	TGCAGTGCTAGAGATCCCGCTAGAGGGAGAAGGTACAATGAGCAGTTCTTC
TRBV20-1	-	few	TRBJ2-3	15	CSARDRGHPTDTQYF	TGCAGTGCTAGAGATCGGGGTCACCCCACAGATACGCAGTATTTT
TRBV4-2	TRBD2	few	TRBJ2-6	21	CASSRTSGRIGTTSGANVLTF	TGTGCCAGCAGCAGGACTAGCGGGAGAATAGGTACTACCTCTGGGGCCAACGTCCTGACTTTC
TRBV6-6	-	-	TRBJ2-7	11	CASSRGREQYF	TGTGCCAGCAGCCGGGGTAGGGAGCAGTACTTC
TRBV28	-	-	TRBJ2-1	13	CASMASGYNEQFF	TGTGCCAGCATGGCCAGCGGGTACAATGAGCAGTTCTTC
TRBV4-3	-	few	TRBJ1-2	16	CASSQDIVDSIYGYTF	TGCGCCAGCAGCCAAGATATTGTGGACAGCATCTATGGCTACACCTTC
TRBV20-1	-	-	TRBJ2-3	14	CSAGASVPVDTQYF	TGCAGTGCTGGAGCTAGCGTCCCCGTGGATACGCAGTATTTT
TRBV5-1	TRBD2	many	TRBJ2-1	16	CASSYVGGGSYNEQFF	TGCGCCAGCAGCTATGTAGGCGGGGGCTCCTACAATGAGCAGTTCTTC
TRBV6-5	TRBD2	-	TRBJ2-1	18	CASSYGGLAGSWLGEQFF	TGTGCCAGCAGTTACGGGGGACTAGCGGGATCGTGGTTAGGTGAGCAGTTCTTC
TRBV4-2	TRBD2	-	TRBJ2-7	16	CASSQGYSGSSYEQYF	TGTGCCAGCAGCCAAGGTTATAGCGGGAGCTCCTACGAGCAGTACTTC
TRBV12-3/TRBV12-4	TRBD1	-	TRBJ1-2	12	CASSGDRAGYTF	TGTGCCAGCAGCGGGGACAGAGCCGGCTACACCTTC
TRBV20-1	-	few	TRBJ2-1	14	CSAVSGTHYNEQFF	TGCAGTGCGGTATCCGGGACCCACTACAATGAGCAGTTCTTC
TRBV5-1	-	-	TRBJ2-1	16	CASSFRDNPSYNEQFF	TGCGCCAGCAGTTTTCGGGATAACCCTTCCTACAATGAGCAGTTCTTC
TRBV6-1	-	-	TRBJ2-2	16	CASSGLGAAYTGELFF	TGTGCCAGCAGTGGATTGGGGGCTGCTTACACCGGGGAGCTGTTTTTT
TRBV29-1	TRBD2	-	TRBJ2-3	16	CSVESPTSRRTDTQYF	TGCAGCGTTGAGAGTCCGACTAGCCGCCGCACAGATACGCAGTATTTT
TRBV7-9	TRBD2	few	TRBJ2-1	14	CASSPPTGGNEQFF	TGTGCCAGCAGCCCACCCACGGGGGGTAATGAGCAGTTCTTC
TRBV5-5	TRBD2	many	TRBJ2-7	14	CASSFTSGAYEQYF	TGTGCCAGCAGCTTTACTAGCGGAGCCTACGAGCAGTACTTC
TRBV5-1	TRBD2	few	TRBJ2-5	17	CASSLAVGRAVGETQYF	TGCGCCAGCAGCTTGGCTGTCGGGAGGGCCGTTGGAGAGACCCAGTACTTC
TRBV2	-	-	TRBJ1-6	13	CASRRISGSPLHF	TGTGCCAGCAGAAGGATCTCGGGTTCACCCCTCCACTTT
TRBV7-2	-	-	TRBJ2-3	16	CASSPRASARTDTQYF	TGTGCCAGCAGCCCTAGGGCTAGCGCGCGCACAGATACGCAGTATTTT
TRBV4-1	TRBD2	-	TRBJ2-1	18	CASRRTSGRAKTLGEQFF	TGCGCCAGCAGGAGGACTAGCGGGAGGGCCAAGACCCTAGGGGAGCAGTTCTTC
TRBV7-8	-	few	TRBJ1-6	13	CASSLGRNSPLHF	TGTGCCAGCAGCTTAGGCAGGAATTCACCCCTCCACTTT
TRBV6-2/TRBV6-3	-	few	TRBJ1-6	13	CASSYLTGSPLHF	TGTGCCAGCAGTTACCTAACCGGTTCACCCCTCCACTTT
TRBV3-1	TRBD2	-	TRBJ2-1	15	CASHTSGRAKNEQFF	TGTGCCAGCCATACTAGCGGGAGGGCAAAGAATGAGCAGTTCTTC